The T cell receptor (beta chain) described here comes from a study of CD8 T cells in Susac syndrome. On this clonotype: Its antigen is still unknown.

The ends were cut back, 8 bases at V and 10 bases at J, with 15 bases in the middle. Germline V gene data show CDR1 as SGHDN and CDR2 as FVKESK. CDR3 size: 13 residues. CD8+ and CD4+ T cells from blood underwent TCR beta sequencing, which was carried out in a high-throughput format. Negative isolation was applied to CD8+ and CD4+ T cells, and FACS enrichment was applied to TEMRA cells. Study-level results: TCR sequencing and HLA analysis covered a relatively small number of individuals.

An amount of RNA that ranged from 0.5 to 1 ug was reverse transcribed with random hexamers. Amplification of TCR beta CDR3 by immunoSEQ multiplex PCR spanned 54 Vbeta and 13 Jbeta. TCRdb analysed the immunoSEQ multiplex PCR reads with MiXCR anew, one entry per CDR3 protein. In the table there are 150,000 to 200,000 distinct CDR3 sequences, approximately 93% of which are singletons. The J gene is TRBJ1-6, the V gene TRBV14; no clear D. The receptor comes from a human donor in good health. The sequenced sample consisted of CD4+ T cells from PBMCs. CDR3 in DNA: TGTGCCAGCGGTAATTGGGCAGGCTCACCCCTCCACTTT. Its protein product is CASGNWAGSPLHF.